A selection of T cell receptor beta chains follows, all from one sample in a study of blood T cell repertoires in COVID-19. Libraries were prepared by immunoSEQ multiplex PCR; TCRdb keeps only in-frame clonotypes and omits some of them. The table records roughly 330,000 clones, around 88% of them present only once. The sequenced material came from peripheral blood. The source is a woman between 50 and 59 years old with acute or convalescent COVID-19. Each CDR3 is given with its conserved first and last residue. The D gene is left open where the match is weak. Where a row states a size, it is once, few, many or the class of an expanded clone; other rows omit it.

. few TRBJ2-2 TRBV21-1 CATYHGQVGNGELFF TGTGCCACCTACCACGGACAGGTGGGTAACGGGGAGCTGTTTTTT
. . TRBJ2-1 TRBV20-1 CSARAGNEQFF TGCAGTGCTAGAGCGGGCAATGAGCAGTTCTTC
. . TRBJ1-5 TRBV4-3 CASSQERLNQPQHF TGCGCCAGCAGCCAAGAGCGCCTAAATCAGCCCCAGCATTTT
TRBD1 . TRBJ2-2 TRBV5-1 CASSTGQGPNTGELFF TGCGCCAGCAGCACAGGACAGGGCCCTAACACCGGGGAGCTGTTTTTT
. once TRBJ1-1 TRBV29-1 CSARWTEAFF TGCAGCGCCAGGTGGACTGAAGCTTTCTTT
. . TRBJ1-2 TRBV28 CASSPQDGYTF TGTGCCAGCAGCCCCCAGGATGGCTACACCTTC
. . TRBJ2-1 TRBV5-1 CASSLRLARYNEQFF TGCGCCAGCAGCTTGCGGCTAGCCCGTTACAATGAGCAGTTCTTC
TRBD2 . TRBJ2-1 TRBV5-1 CASSLSGATDNEQFF TGCGCCAGCAGTCTTAGCGGGGCCACAGACAATGAGCAGTTCTTC
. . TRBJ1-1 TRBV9 CASSVGATLQGLGTEAFF TGTGCCAGCAGCGTAGGAGCAACTCTACAGGGCTTAGGAACTGAAGCTTTCTTT
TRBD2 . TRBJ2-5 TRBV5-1 CASCPLAGGGETQYF TGCGCCAGCTGCCCCTTAGCGGGAGGAGGGGAGACCCAGTACTTC